This T cell receptor beta chain originates from a study of control samples from healthy donors and cancer patients. This clone has just one count. The CDR3 covers 17 residues. J was trimmed by 3 bases and V by 6 bases; bases with no gene match: 16. Sequencing used immunoSEQ multiplex PCR; TCRdb keeps in-frame clones, though not all of them. Of around 84,000 clones in the sample, around 92% were seen once. This TCR was recovered from a man aged 25 to 40 in good health. Material: blood. J is TRBJ2-7 and V is TRBV23-1, with 8 nucleotides matching TRBD1. TRBV23-1 is sorted into the ORF group, with uncertain function. CDR3 region: CASSARDRTSGVYEQYF. The CDR3 bases are TGCGCCAGCAGCGCCCGGGACAGGACCTCGGGGGTCTACGAGCAGTACTTC.